This T cell receptor (beta chain) comes out of a study of shared T cell receptors in the human thymus. Repertoires were generated with immunoSEQ multiplex PCR, while TCRdb's copy carries only in-frame clones and drops some. The table lists under 700,000 clones, about four fifths of them singletons, with roughly 0.013% in the top ten. The CDR3 sequence is 16 residues long. Separately, the same data were catalogued under a study of human thymus T cells. This second report adds: Thymus tissue was removed during corrective cardiac surgery. Thymic repertoires of unrelated individuals were reported in related research to overlap highly.

This sequence joins TRBV21-1 and TRBJ2-7; no DNA check was done on the table's D call, TRBD2. TRBV21-1 is a pseudogene locus. The TCR originated in a boy under two years old with a congenital heart defect. The sequenced sample consisted of thymocytes. The CDR3 DNA follows: TGTGCCAGCAGCTCCCCTCGCGGGGAGGTGTCCTACGAGCAGTACTTC. This sequence encodes CASSSPRGEVSYEQYF.